Listed below are T cell receptor beta chains from one sample, sequenced in a study of blood T cell repertoires in COVID-19. Libraries were prepared by immunoSEQ multiplex PCR; TCRdb keeps only in-frame clonotypes and omits some of them. The profile shows more than 55,000 clones, roughly three quarters of them singletons. The sequenced sample was peripheral blood. These receptors all stem from a man in his 60s with acute or convalescent COVID-19. Each CDR3 is given with its conserved first and last residue. The D gene is left open where the match is weak. A row's size may be missing; if present it is once, few, many or a size class.

TRBJ1-4 TRBV5-8 - - 18 CASSLMTGATSTNEKLFF TGTGCCAGCAGCCTAATGACAGGAGCCACTTCAACTAATGAAAAACTGTTTTTT
TRBJ2-7 TRBV12-3/TRBV12-4 - - 13 CASSFPSSYEQYF TGTGCCAGCAGTTTCCCGAGCTCCTACGAGCAGTACTTC
TRBJ1-2 TRBV19 - - 14 CASSHDRGYYGYTF TGTGCCAGTAGTCACGATCGGGGGTACTATGGCTACACCTTC
TRBJ2-1 TRBV2 - TRBD1 13 CASLMDRDNEQFF TGTGCCAGCCTAATGGACAGGGACAATGAGCAGTTCTTC
TRBJ1-2 TRBV12-3/TRBV12-4 few TRBD1 13 CASNRDSLYGYTF TGTGCCAGCAACCGGGACAGCCTATATGGCTACACCTTC
TRBJ1-2 TRBV7-9 - - 15 CASSSGLTSNYGYTF TGTGCCAGCAGTTCTGGGCTGACGTCTAACTATGGCTACACCTTC
TRBJ1-2 TRBV28 once - 13 CASSLGEGYGYTF TGTGCCAGCAGTTTGGGGGAGGGCTATGGCTACACCTTC
TRBJ2-2 TRBV5-1 - - 13 CASSRESTGELFF TGCGCCAGCAGCCGGGAAAGCACCGGGGAGCTGTTTTTT
TRBJ2-7 TRBV2 - - 13 CASSRDSTYEQYF TGTGCCAGCAGCCGAGACAGCACCTACGAGCAGTACTTC
TRBJ1-1 TRBV28 few - 14 CASRLMGGQTEAFF TGTGCCAGCAGACTAATGGGGGGGCAAACTGAAGCTTTCTTT
TRBJ1-5 TRBV4-1 - - 17 CASSQEAQGWGNQPQHF TGCGCCAGCAGCCAAGAGGCACAGGGATGGGGCAATCAGCCCCAGCATTTT
TRBJ2-5 TRBV12-3/TRBV12-4 - - 13 CASSDLGLGTQYF TGTGCCAGCAGTGACTTGGGGCTTGGGACCCAGTACTTC
TRBJ2-5 TRBV19 - TRBD1 16 CASSIGTGIYQETQYF TGTGCCAGTAGTATTGGGACAGGGATATACCAAGAGACCCAGTACTTC
TRBJ1-2 TRBV4-1 - - 13 CASSPPNGVSYTF TGCGCCAGCAGCCCCCCTAACGGGGTTAGCTACACCTTC
TRBJ2-1 TRBV6-6 - TRBD2 16 CASSPLLAGGENEQFF TGTGCCAGCAGCCCTCTACTAGCGGGGGGGGAAAATGAGCAGTTCTTC
TRBJ2-1 TRBV10-3 - - 16 CAISEVRGSSYNEQFF TGTGCCATCAGTGAGGTGAGGGGGAGCTCCTACAATGAGCAGTTCTTC
TRBJ1-1 TRBV5-8 few TRBD1 12 CASSLIQGVAFF TGTGCCAGCAGCTTGATACAGGGGGTGGCTTTCTTT
TRBJ1-6 TRBV27 - - 16 CASSLSGGAGNSPLHF TGTGCCAGCAGTTTATCGGGGGGGGCAGGTAATTCACCCCTCCACTTT
TRBJ2-3 TRBV6-5 - TRBD1 14 CASSITGGLDTQYF TGTGCCAGCAGTATAACAGGGGGCTTAGATACGCAGTATTTT
TRBJ1-5 TRBV7-8 - TRBD1 16 CASSAWGQGNEQPQHF TGTGCCAGCAGCGCCTGGGGACAGGGAAATGAGCAGCCCCAGCATTTT
TRBJ2-1 TRBV6-6 - TRBD1 15 CASRRQGAIYNEQFF TGTGCCAGCAGGCGACAGGGGGCCATCTACAATGAGCAGTTCTTC
TRBJ1-1 TRBV2 few - 13 CASSSQGNTEAFF TGTGCCAGCAGTTCCCAGGGGAACACTGAAGCTTTCTTT
TRBJ2-3 TRBV19 - TRBD2 17 CASSLLRGGTYTDTQYF TGTGCCAGTAGTCTCCTTCGCGGGGGGACCTACACAGATACGCAGTATTTT
TRBJ1-1 TRBV24-1 - - 15 CATSDSRELNTEAFF TGTGCCACCAGTGATTCGAGAGAGTTGAACACTGAAGCTTTCTTT
TRBJ1-5 TRBV12-3/TRBV12-4 - TRBD1 13 CASRGQYNQPQHF TGTGCCAGCAGGGGACAGTACAATCAGCCCCAGCATTTT
TRBJ2-4 TRBV28 once TRBD1 14 CASSSGQGRDIQYF TGTGCCAGCAGTAGTGGACAGGGTAGGGACATTCAGTACTTC
TRBJ2-7 TRBV28 - TRBD2 12 CASKRGAYEQYF TGTGCCAGCAAGCGGGGAGCCTACGAGCAGTACTTC
TRBJ2-5 TRBV18 - TRBD2 16 CASSQTSGETWETQYF TGTGCCAGCTCACAAACTAGCGGGGAGACATGGGAGACCCAGTACTTC
TRBJ1-2 TRBV7-2 - - 15 CASSLGLGGAYGYTF TGTGCCAGCAGCTTAGGACTAGGGGGGGCCTATGGCTACACCTTC
TRBJ1-1 TRBV24-1 - - 16 CATSDSRRASNTEAFF TGTGCCACCAGTGACTCTAGGAGGGCCAGTAACACTGAAGCTTTCTTT
TRBJ1-4 TRBV19 - - 13 CASSLTGVEKLFF TGTGCCAGTAGTCTTACCGGGGTTGAAAAACTGTTTTTT
TRBJ1-3 TRBV28 - - 15 CASTLPQESGNTIYF TGTGCCAGCACCCTACCCCAGGAATCTGGAAACACCATATATTTT
TRBJ2-1 TRBV5-1 - TRBD1 13 CASSEEGPGGQFF TGCGCCAGCAGCGAGGAGGGACCAGGGGGCCAGTTCTTC
TRBJ2-7 TRBV2 - - 15 CASSEIGLITYEQYF TGTGCCAGCAGTGAAATCGGTCTTATAACGTACGAGCAGTACTTC
TRBJ2-2 TRBV9 - TRBD1 15 CASSRQGVNTGELFF TGTGCCAGCAGCCGGCAGGGGGTTAACACCGGGGAGCTGTTTTTT